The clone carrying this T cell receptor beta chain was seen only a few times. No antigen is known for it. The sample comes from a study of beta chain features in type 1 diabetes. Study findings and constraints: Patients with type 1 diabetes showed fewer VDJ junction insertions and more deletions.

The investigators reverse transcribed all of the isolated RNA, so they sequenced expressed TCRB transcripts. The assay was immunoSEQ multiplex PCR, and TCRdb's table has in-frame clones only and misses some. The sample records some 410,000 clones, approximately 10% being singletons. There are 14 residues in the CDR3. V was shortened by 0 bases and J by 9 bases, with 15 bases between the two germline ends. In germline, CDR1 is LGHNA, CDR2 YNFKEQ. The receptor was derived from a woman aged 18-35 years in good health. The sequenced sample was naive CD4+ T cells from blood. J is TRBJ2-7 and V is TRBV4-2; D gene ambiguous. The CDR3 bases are TGTGCCAGCAGCCAAGAAGATGAACACCCTGGGCAGTACTTC. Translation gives CASSQEDEHPGQYF.